This TCR beta chain was recovered during a study of shared clonotypes between healthy human individuals. Note on this clone: Its specificity is not known.

CD45RO-negative cells were positively selected for CCR7, leaving out terminally differentiated effector memory CD45RA+ cells. Free of recent acute infections or vaccinations, the donors were healthy HIV-negative adults. Measured with immunoSEQ multiplex PCR; TCRdb has only the in-frame clones, and not every one. The table records about 700,000 clones, about 91% of them present only once. Study conclusions and caveats: Across subsets, estimated richness was generally greater for naive than for memory populations. With a handful of donors compared, about 5.2% of naive CD4 clonotypes were shared.

Sequenced: naive CD8+ T cells sorted from blood. The receptor comes from a young man in good health.

CDR3 loop: CASRGGGSTDTQYF. CDR3 sequence (DNA): TGTGCCAGCAGGGGAGGGGGAAGCACAGATACGCAGTATTTT. The V call is TRBV6-6, the J call TRBJ2-3; D is perhaps TRBD2 (7 bases). Trimming stripped 6 bases from V and 0 bases from J, with 10 bases between. This CDR3 region has 14 residues. Germline V CDR1 and CDR2: MNHNY, SVGAGI (reference sequence).